The clone carrying this TCR beta chain was seen only a few times. No antigen is known for it. This entry is derived from a study of cytomegalovirus exposure and HLA in healthy donors. General study findings and limits: CMV antigen specificity of three CMV-associated chains was confirmed in vitro. The study assumed roughly uniform donor sequencing depth for presence/absence analyses.

At collection, donors were nominally healthy, but unrecorded immune exposures were probable. PCR primers comprised 60 Vbeta and 13 Jbeta primers. The protocol was immunoSEQ multiplex PCR, while the TCRdb copy is restricted to in-frame clones and leaves out a portion. This sample has about 89,000 clones, with 85% found just once. V gave up 2 bases and J gave up 4 bases, with 9 bases separating them. CDR1 is SGHNT, CDR2 YYREEE, per germline (reference sequence). This CDR3 comprises 13 residues. The chain carries TRBV5-4 and TRBJ1-1; the D gene is possibly TRBD1 (6 bases). This TCR derives from a man aged 35 to 55 in good health and CMV-seropositive. The sequencing input was PBMCs. This CDR3 reads CASSLQGVTEAFF. DNA for the CDR3: TGTGCCAGCAGCTTACAGGGAGTCACTGAAGCTTTCTTT.